This T cell receptor (beta chain) was sequenced for a study of T cells after yellow fever vaccination. This clonotype was counted only a few times. Its antigen is currently unknown. The study, taken as a whole, reports: The presence of abundant clonotypes contaminating from the bulk population was possible in FACS-sorted repertoires.

The CDR3 length is 14 residues. V lost 5 bases and J lost 9; bases outside the gene matches: 9. Germline CDR1 and CDR2: LGHNA and YNFKEQ. Template switching with 5'RACE generated the TCR cDNA and added a universal primer site and UMIs. TCRdb analysed the 5' RACE reads with MiXCR anew, one entry per CDR3 protein. This sample has 300,000 or so distinct CDR3 sequences, with 8% to 9.5% found just once. The chain is built from TRBV4-2 and TRBJ2-1, with 8 bases identical to TRBD1. The sample consisted of PBMCs, taken approximately 40 days after the first yellow fever vaccination. The clonotype comes from a man younger than 35 who received the YFV17D yellow fever vaccine. The CDR3 loop is CASSSEDREVEQFF. In DNA, the CDR3 is TGTGCCAGCAGCTCAGAGGACAGGGAGGTTGAGCAGTTCTTC.